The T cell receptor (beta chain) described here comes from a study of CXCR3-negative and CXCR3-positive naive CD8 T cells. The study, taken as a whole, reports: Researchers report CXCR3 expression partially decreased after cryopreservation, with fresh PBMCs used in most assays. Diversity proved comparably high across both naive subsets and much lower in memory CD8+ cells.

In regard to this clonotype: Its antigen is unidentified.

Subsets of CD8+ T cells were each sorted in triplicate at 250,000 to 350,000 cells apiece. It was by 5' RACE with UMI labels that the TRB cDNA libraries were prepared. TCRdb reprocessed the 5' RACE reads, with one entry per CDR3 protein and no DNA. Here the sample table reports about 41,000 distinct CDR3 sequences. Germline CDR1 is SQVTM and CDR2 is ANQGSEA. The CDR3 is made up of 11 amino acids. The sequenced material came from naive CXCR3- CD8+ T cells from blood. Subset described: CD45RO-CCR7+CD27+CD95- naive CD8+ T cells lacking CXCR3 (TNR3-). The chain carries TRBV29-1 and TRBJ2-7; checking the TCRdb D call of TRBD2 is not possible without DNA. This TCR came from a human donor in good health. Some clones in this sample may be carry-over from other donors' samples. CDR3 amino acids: CSVEGRDEQYF.